These T cell receptor beta chains were read from a single sample in a study of CD8 T cells in Susac syndrome. TCRdb redid the calling of the immunoSEQ multiplex PCR reads with MiXCR, one entry per CDR3 protein. Of about 85,000 distinct CDR3 sequences in the sample, just under 95% were seen once. Material: CD8+ T cells from PBMCs. Every receptor here comes from a human donor in good health. The CDR3 runs from the conserved cysteine through the conserved F or W. D genes are given only for firm matches. Clone size is not always given. Where it is, it says once, few, many or a class for expanded clones.

D,J,size,V,CDR3,DNA
NA,TRBJ2-2,NA,TRBV24-1,CATSPRTGELFF,TGTGCCACCAGTCCGAGGACCGGGGAGCTGTTTTTT
NA,TRBJ2-5,NA,TRBV27,CASSLSFNKETQYF,TGTGCCAGCAGTTTATCGTTTAATAAGGAGACCCAGTACTTC
TRBD1,TRBJ1-5,NA,TRBV19,CASNRGFSGSNQPQHF,TGTGCCAGTAACAGGGGCTTTTCGGGGAGCAATCAGCCCCAGCATTTT
NA,TRBJ2-2,NA,TRBV9,CASSVPPGNTGELFF,TGTGCCAGCAGCGTACCACCAGGGAACACCGGGGAGCTGTTTTTT
TRBD1,TRBJ2-5,NA,TRBV25-1,CASSEYDRADQETQYF,TGTGCCAGCAGTGAATATGACAGGGCTGACCAAGAGACCCAGTACTTC
NA,TRBJ1-2,NA,TRBV9,CASTPQSQGLPVYGYTF,TGTGCCAGCACGCCGCAATCACAGGGCTTGCCGGTCTATGGCTACACCTTC
TRBD2,TRBJ2-7,NA,TRBV9,CASSVGGTKYYEQYF,TGTGCCAGCAGCGTAGGTGGGACTAAATACTACGAGCAGTACTTC
NA,TRBJ1-2,NA,TRBV27,CASRKGPTFRDYGYTF,TGTGCCAGCAGAAAGGGTCCCACTTTCAGGGACTATGGCTACACCTTC
TRBD2,TRBJ2-3,once,TRBV27,CASSSIKSSGATDTQYF,TGTGCCAGCAGTTCAATTAAGTCTAGCGGGGCCACAGATACGCAGTATTTT
TRBD1,TRBJ1-5,NA,TRBV28,CASSFPRTGTYSNQPQHF,TGTGCCAGCAGTTTCCCCAGGACAGGGACTTATAGCAATCAGCCCCAGCATTTT
NA,TRBJ1-2,NA,TRBV11-2,CASSPLSANYGYTF,TGTGCCAGCAGCCCCCTTTCCGCTAACTATGGCTACACCTTC
NA,TRBJ1-2,NA,TRBV2,CASSDARGDANYGYTF,TGTGCCAGCAGTGACGCTCGAGGGGACGCTAACTATGGCTACACCTTC
TRBD1,TRBJ2-7,NA,TRBV6-2/TRBV6-3,CASSKGAEGDF,TGTGCCAGCAGCAAGGGGGCCGAGGGGGACTTC
TRBD1,TRBJ2-3,NA,TRBV15,CATSRDRWARGLADTQYF,TGTGCCACCAGCAGAGATAGGTGGGCCAGGGGGCTGGCAGATACGCAGTATTTT
TRBD1,TRBJ1-5,once,TRBV7-2,CASSTPGQGGNQPQHF,TGTGCCAGCAGCACCCCGGGACAGGGCGGCAATCAGCCCCAGCATTTT
NA,TRBJ1-5,NA,TRBV7-9,CASSCRSRIEGNQPQHF,TGTGCCAGCAGCTGTCGATCGCGGATCGAGGGCAATCAGCCCCAGCATTTT
NA,TRBJ2-5,once,TRBV12-3/TRBV12-4,CATTRGGETQYF,TGTGCAACTACGCGGGGCGGAGAGACCCAGTACTTC
NA,TRBJ1-2,NA,TRBV7-6,CASSLAQGYYGYTF,TGTGCCAGCAGCTTAGCGCAGGGCTACTATGGCTACACCTTC
NA,TRBJ1-2,once,TRBV5-1,CASRYQGEGYGYTF,TGCGCCAGCCGCTACCAGGGCGAGGGCTATGGCTACACCTTC
NA,TRBJ1-1,NA,TRBV7-9,CASSLTGTEAFF,TGTGCCAGCAGCTTAACGGGAACTGAAGCTTTCTTT
NA,TRBJ2-7,few,TRBV20-1,CSSRGRAHYEQYF,TGCAGCTCCCGGGGACGGGCCCACTACGAGCAGTACTTC
TRBD1,TRBJ1-5,NA,TRBV20-1,CSAVQGPYSNQPQHF,TGCAGTGCAGTACAGGGGCCCTATAGCAATCAGCCCCAGCATTTT
NA,TRBJ2-5,NA,TRBV30,CAWSEDQETQYF,TGTGCCTGGAGTGAGGACCAAGAGACCCAGTACTTC
NA,TRBJ2-1,NA,TRBV3-1,CASSPPTSSNEQFF,TGTGCCAGCAGCCCCCCGACTAGTTCCAATGAGCAGTTCTTC
TRBD1,TRBJ1-3,NA,TRBV20-1,CSARGRTGDGNTIYF,TGCAGTGCTAGAGGCAGGACAGGGGACGGAAACACCATATATTTT
NA,TRBJ2-1,NA,TRBV27,CASSNRPLCNEQFF,TGTGCCAGCAGTAACCGACCGTTGTGTAATGAGCAGTTCTTC
NA,TRBJ1-6,NA,TRBV3-1,CASSQENRDSSPLHF,TGTGCCAGCAGCCAAGAAAACAGGGATTCTTCACCCCTCCACTTT
TRBD1,TRBJ2-3,NA,TRBV27,CASSLIGGLGSTDTQYF,TGTGCCAGCAGTTTAATAGGGGGCCTCGGGAGCACAGATACGCAGTATTTT
NA,TRBJ1-1,NA,TRBV29-1,CSVARGEAFF,TGCAGCGTTGCCCGGGGTGAAGCTTTCTTT
NA,TRBJ1-1,NA,TRBV27,CASTPSARGTEAFF,TGTGCCAGCACCCCCAGCGCCCGAGGGACTGAAGCTTTCTTT
NA,TRBJ1-1,once,TRBV2,CASRGGPEAFF,TGTGCCAGCAGGGGGGGGCCCGAAGCTTTCTTT
NA,TRBJ2-3,NA,TRBV9,CASTETSTDTQYF,TGTGCCAGCACCGAAACGAGCACAGATACGCAGTATTTT